This T cell receptor (beta chain) was captured by sequencing in a study of beta chain features in type 1 diabetes (dated by TCRdb to 2016 to 2019). Some background on the complete study: Mean age, gender distribution, total cell number and subset yield did not differ between patients and healthy donors. Across all samples, about 110 million sorted cells were examined, and cell number per subset correlated strongly with RNA yield. In the study, TCRB repertoires of sorted circulating CD4+ T cell subsets from recently diagnosed type 1 diabetes patients were compared with those of matched healthy donors. Regulatory and stem cell-like memory subsets were obtained from only 8 patients and about eight healthy donors, while naive and central memory subsets were obtained from all 30 or so donors. Results and caveats for the whole study, not just this receptor: Because small numbers of individuals were included in the HLA sub-analyses, any influence of HLA type on TCRB rearrangement was left unresolved. A moderate but significant shortening of TCRB CDR3 length was observed in type 1 diabetes patients in all four CD4+ subsets. Naive, central memory and regulatory TCRB repertoires appeared to be more alike among patients than among healthy donors. At VDJ recombination sites, patients with type 1 diabetes made fewer insertions and deleted more nucleotides, a pattern implying thymic rearrangement abnormalities. Because cDNA was sequenced instead of genomic DNA, highly expressing activated cells could be over-represented, though the groups showed no difference in activation or CD3 levels. Shorter templates might be favored by PCR, yet because patient and control samples were amplified and corrected together, any such skew would affect both groups equally.

V drops 5 bases and J drops 4 bases, leaving 20 bases in between. The CDR3 runs 16 amino acids, cysteine and phenylalanine included. The sequence is cut down to CDR3 DNA, 48 bases in frame from base 1. CDR1 and CDR2 (SEHNR, FQNEAQ) derive from the germline V gene (reference sequence). This clone showed up just a few times. This receptor's antigen is unknown. Base qualities are not recorded, but no much larger clone differs from it by a single base. From each donor, a single peripheral blood sample of 95 to 150 mL on average was drawn into heparinised tubes. A BD FACSAria II and a panel including CD45RO, CCR7, CD25, CD127, CD95 and CD27 were used to sort naive, central memory, regulatory and stem cell-like memory CD4+ T cells. Every sorted population had a purity above 95%. PBMCs were separated immediately by Lymphoprep density gradient centrifugation and were stained directly, without being cultured. So that batch effects would be minimized, each experiment stained and sorted samples in pairs, pairing one healthy donor with one patient.

All of the isolated RNA was reverse transcribed with the High Capacity cDNA Reverse Transcription Kit, so expressed TCRB transcripts were sequenced. Naive, central memory and regulatory T cell samples underwent deep immunoSEQ sequencing, averaging roughly 3.5 million total reads per sample. After sorted cells were lysed in RLT buffer, RNA was extracted with DNase-treated RNeasy Micro or Mini kits, with the choice depending on cell number. To prevent cross-contamination, every cell subset was processed on its own, while patient and healthy donor samples were processed together. The immunoSEQ multiplex PCR was used to amplify TCRB sequences from cDNA, yielding 87-bp fragments that span the CDR3 region. Amplicons were sequenced on the Illumina HiSeq platform. The authors' analysis ran thus. PCR bias was corrected computationally using synthetic template baselines, and reads within Hamming distance 2 were collapsed, with unmergeable singletons discarded. Reads were aligned against IMGT so that V, D and J genes, CDR3 length and insertions or deletions at six rearrangement sites could be assigned. Within each subset, clonotype counts were normalized to sorted cell number, and only after that were true diversity and Gini coefficients computed with the tcR R package. The overlap coefficient, calculated on TCRB nucleotide sequences, was used to measure repertoire sharing. Out-of-frame TCRB sequences from naive cells were analyzed as a proxy for the pre-selection repertoire. Entries here come from immuneACCESS through TCRdb and include only in-frame sequences with V and J called. Some clones fail to appear in such tables; in the studies checked, an unresolved V gene covers under half of the shortfall, and the cause of the remainder is unknown. The DNA was the basis for D and trimming; V, J and clone size are from that table. This sample gives a few hundred thousand clones in total; 20% to 25% of them show up just once. Clones ranked in the top ten supply about 0.012% of the sample.

The rearrangement joined TRBV7-9 to TRBJ1-2; perhaps TRBD1 is the D gene, with 6 bases matching. Sequences were obtained from naive CD4+ T cells from blood. This specimen's cell subset or site label, per the study, means: true naive CD4+ T cells. The origin of this receptor is a young woman with type 1 diabetes. CDR3 region: CASSAATARGGYGYTF. The DNA reads TGTGCCAGCAGCGCCGCGACAGCCCGAGGGGGCTATGGCTACACCTTC.